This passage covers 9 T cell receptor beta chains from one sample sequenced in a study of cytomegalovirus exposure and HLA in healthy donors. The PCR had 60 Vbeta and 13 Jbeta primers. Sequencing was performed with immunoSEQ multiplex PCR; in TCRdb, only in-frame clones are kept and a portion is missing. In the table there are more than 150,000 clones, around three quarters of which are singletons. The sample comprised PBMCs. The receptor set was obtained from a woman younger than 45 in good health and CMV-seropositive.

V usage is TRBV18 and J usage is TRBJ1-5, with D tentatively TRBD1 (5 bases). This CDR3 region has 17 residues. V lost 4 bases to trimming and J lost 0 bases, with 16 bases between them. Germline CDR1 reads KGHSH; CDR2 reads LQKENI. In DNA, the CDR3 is TGTGCCAGCTCACGGCTCCCAGGGTACCATAGCAATCAGCCCCAGCATTTT. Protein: CASSRLPGYHSNQPQHF.

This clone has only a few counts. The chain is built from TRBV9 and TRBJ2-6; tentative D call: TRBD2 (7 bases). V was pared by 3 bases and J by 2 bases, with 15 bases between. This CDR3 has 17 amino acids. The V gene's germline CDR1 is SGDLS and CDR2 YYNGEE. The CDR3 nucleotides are TGTGCCAGCAGCGGGATAGGGGGGAGGGCTGGGGCCAACGTCCTGACTTTC. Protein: CASSGIGGRAGANVLTF.

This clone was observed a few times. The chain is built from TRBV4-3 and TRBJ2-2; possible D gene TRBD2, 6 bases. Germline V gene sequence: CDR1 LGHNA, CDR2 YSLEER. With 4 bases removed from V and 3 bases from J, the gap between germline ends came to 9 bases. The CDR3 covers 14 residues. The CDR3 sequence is CASSRGGDTGELFF. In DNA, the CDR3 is TGCGCCAGCAGCCGTGGAGGGGACACCGGGGAGCTGTTTTTT.

CDR3 sequence (DNA): TGTGCCAGCAGTGGGGGACAGGGGTGGGTTGAGCAGTTCTTC. Encoded protein: CASSGGQGWVEQFF. The chain recombines TRBV2 with TRBJ2-1; TRBD1 matches 10 bases. Losses at the gene ends were 4 bases for V and 9 bases for J; bases not matched to a gene: 6. Germline CDR1 is SNHLY and CDR2 is FYNNEI. This CDR3 has 14 residues.

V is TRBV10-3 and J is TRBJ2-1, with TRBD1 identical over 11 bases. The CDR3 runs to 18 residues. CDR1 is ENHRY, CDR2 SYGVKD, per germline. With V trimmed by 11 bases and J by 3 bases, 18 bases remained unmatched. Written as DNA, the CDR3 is TGTGCCGCCCGGGCAGGACAGGGGGCGAGACTCCTCTACAATGAGCAGTTCTTC. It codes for CAARAGQGARLLYNEQFF.

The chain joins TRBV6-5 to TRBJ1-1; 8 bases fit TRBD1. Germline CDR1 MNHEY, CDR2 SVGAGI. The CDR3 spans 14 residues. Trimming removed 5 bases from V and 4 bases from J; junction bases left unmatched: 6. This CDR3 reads CASSPPGQGTEAFF. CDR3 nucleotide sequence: TGTGCCAGCAGTCCCCCAGGACAGGGCACTGAAGCTTTCTTT.

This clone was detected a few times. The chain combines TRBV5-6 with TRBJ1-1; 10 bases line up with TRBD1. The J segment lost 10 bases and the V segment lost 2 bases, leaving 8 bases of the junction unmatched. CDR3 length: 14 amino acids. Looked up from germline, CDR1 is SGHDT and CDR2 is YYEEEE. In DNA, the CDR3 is TGTGCCAGCAGCTTCGGGACAGGGGACCGCAGAGCTTTCTTT. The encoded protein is CASSFGTGDRRAFF.

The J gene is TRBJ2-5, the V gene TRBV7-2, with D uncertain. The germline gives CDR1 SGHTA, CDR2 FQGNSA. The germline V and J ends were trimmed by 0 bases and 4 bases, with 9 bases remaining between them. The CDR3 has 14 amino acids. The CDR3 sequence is CASSLAPRGETQYF. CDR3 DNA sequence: TGTGCCAGCAGCTTAGCGCCTAGAGGAGAGACCCAGTACTTC.

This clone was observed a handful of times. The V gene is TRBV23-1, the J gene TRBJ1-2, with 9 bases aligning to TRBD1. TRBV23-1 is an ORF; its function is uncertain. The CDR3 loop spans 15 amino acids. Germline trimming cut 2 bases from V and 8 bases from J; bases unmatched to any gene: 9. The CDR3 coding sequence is TGCGCCAGCAGTCAAGATCCGGGACAGGGACCGGGCTACACCTTC. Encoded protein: CASSQDPGQGPGYTF.